The 9 T cell receptor beta chains given below trace back to one sample, sequenced in a study of cytomegalovirus exposure and HLA in healthy donors (TCRdb year 2017). Receptor amplification or capture employed the immunoSEQ multiplex PCR assay. For the multiplex PCR, a mixture combining 60 forward primers for TCR Vbeta segments and 13 reverse primers for TCR Jbeta segments was used. Sourced from immuneACCESS, this table was stored by TCRdb with only in-frame sequences that have V and J called. A share of the clones is absent; for the studies checked, an unresolved V gene accounts for under half, and the remainder has no known explanation. Counted in this sample were some 180,000 clones; around 83% of them appeared once. The biggest ten clones account for about 2.5% of the sample. Sequenced material: PBMCs. The receptors were sampled from a man aged 30 to 45 in good health and CMV-seropositive.

V is TRBV4-3 and J is TRBJ2-1; TRBD2 matches 10 bases. The germline CDR1 and CDR2 sequences are LGHNA and YSLEER. J gave up 7 bases and V 0 bases, and 12 bases lay outside the gene matches. The CDR3 covers 18 residues. This chain's CDR3 is CASSQDPRGAGGLNEQFF. CDR3 DNA: TGCGCCAGCAGCCAAGATCCCCGCGGAGCGGGAGGGCTGAATGAGCAGTTCTTC.

The sample holds a few counts of this clone. The CDR3 nucleotides read TGTGCCAGCTCACCAGTACCCGGAGGGATCTATGGCTACACCTTC. Amino acids: CASSPVPGGIYGYTF. The rearrangement uses TRBV18 and TRBJ1-2; D unclear. Germline V gives CDR1 KGHSH, CDR2 LQKENI. The CDR3 extends over 15 amino acids. Trimming pared 2 bases from V and 4 bases from J, leaving 14 bases between.

A word on this clone: The junction departs from germline at one end; a sequencing error may be responsible. The chain employs TRBV7-9 and TRBJ1-1, with D tentatively TRBD1 (5 bases). This CDR3 contains 15 residues. CDR1 is SEHNR and CDR2 is FQNEAQ in the germline V gene (reference sequence). The CDR3 protein is CSSSLSGQGNTEAFF. The CDR3 region has the DNA TGTTCCAGCAGCCTAAGTGGGCAGGGGAACACTGAAGCTTTCTTT.

The CDR3 sequence is CASSYYRENYGYTF. CDR3 in DNA: TGTGCCAGCAGCTACTACAGGGAGAACTATGGCTACACCTTC. The genes are TRBV2 and TRBJ1-2; possibly TRBD1 for D (6 bases). This CDR3 has 14 amino acids. V lost 6 bases to trimming and J lost 2 bases, with 13 bases between them. Per germline, CDR1 SNHLY and CDR2 FYNNEI.

The CDR3 DNA sequence: TGCGCCAGCAGCCAAGGTAGCGGCCACTCCAATGAGCAGTTCTTC. It codes for CASSQGSGHSNEQFF. J is TRBJ2-1 and V is TRBV4-3, with D maybe TRBD2 (6 bases). The CDR3 is 15 amino acids. Trimming removed 1 base from V and 6 bases from J, with 13 bases in between. Germline values: CDR1 LGHNA, CDR2 YSLEER.

V and J are TRBV20-1 and TRBJ1-1; D might be TRBD1 (5 bases). This CDR3 has 11 residues. The germline V and J ends were trimmed by 6 bases and 5 bases, with 10 bases remaining between them. The germline V gene has CDR1 DFQATT and CDR2 SNEGSKA (reference sequence). The CDR3 region has the DNA TGCAGTGCGGAGAAGGGGACTGAAGCTTTCTTT. Encoded protein: CSAEKGTEAFF.

The chain uses TRBV15 and TRBJ2-1; 7 bases align to TRBD2. The V segment lost 5 bases and the J segment 4 bases; nucleotides outside the gene matches: 8. CDR3 length: 15 amino acids. CDR1 is LNHNV and CDR2 is YYDKDF in the germline V gene (reference sequence). The CDR3 loop is CATSVRLADYNEQFF. The CDR3 DNA reads as TGTGCCACCAGCGTACGTCTAGCGGATTACAATGAGCAGTTCTTC.

This clone appeared a few times. The chain couples TRBV4-3 to TRBJ1-1, with D possibly matching TRBD1 (5 bases). Germline CDR1 LGHNA, CDR2 YSLEER. The CDR3 has 14 amino acids. V was cut by 0 bases and J by 4 bases, with 9 bases left in between. The CDR3 sequence is CASSQEDKSTEAFF. The DNA of the CDR3 is TGCGCCAGCAGCCAAGAGGACAAGAGCACTGAAGCTTTCTTT.

V gene TRBV19 combines with J gene TRBJ2-3; possible D gene TRBD2, 5 bases. The CDR3 contains 16 residues. Germline assignment: CDR1 LNHDA and CDR2 SQIVND (reference sequence). The V and J ends lost 2 bases and 6 bases respectively, with 18 bases between them. Written as DNA, the CDR3 is TGTGCCAGTAGTATATCCCCCACTAGGATTGTGGATACGCAGTATTTT. Translating gives CASSISPTRIVDTQYF.